This TCR beta chain derives from a study of OX40 agonist ivuxolimab in advanced cancers. Worth noting for this clone: This specimen includes other DNA sequences encoding the same CDR3.

TCRdb keeps only in-frame clones here, not all; method: immunoSEQ multiplex PCR. The repertoire consists of fewer than 45,000 clones, with 80% to 90% occurring once and the leading ten covering approximately 0.52%. Germline V gene sequence: CDR1 SGHDN, CDR2 FVKESK. This CDR3 has 15 amino acids. The V and J ends lost 0 bases and 3 bases, in that order; junction bases with no gene match: 0. Blood got drawn at baseline, again on cycle 4 day 1, and then on cycle 7 day 1. This clonotype was obtained from an adult with an advanced solid tumor such as melanoma, head and neck, liver or kidney cancer. Source: CD4+ or CD8+ T cells sorted from blood, taken in a trial of the OX40 agonist ivuxolimab. The genes are TRBV14 and TRBJ2-1; 9 bases align to TRBD2. The CDR3 nucleotides are TGTGCCAGCAGCCAAGAAGCGGGGGGCTACAATGAGCAGTTCTTC. The encoded protein is CASSQEAGGYNEQFF.